This T cell receptor (beta chain) was captured in a study of T cells after yellow fever vaccination. General study points: Booster samples showed a return of most primary-vaccination clones (around 96% CD4, around 88% CD8).

This clonotype was found many times. Antigen unknown. 5'RACE template switching added a universal primer site and UMIs to TCR cDNA. TCRdb re-called the 5' RACE reads through MiXCR, storing one row per CDR3 protein. The table has 200,000 to 300,000 distinct CDR3 sequences, more than 3.5% seen once. The CDR3 covers 15 residues. Trimming stripped 5 bases from V and 4 bases from J, with 16 bases between. CDR1 and CDR2 (germline): SGHTA, FQGTGA. The sequences come from PBMCs, collected 15 days after the yellow fever booster vaccination. This clonotype originated in a man between 18 and 35 years old who received the YFV17D yellow fever vaccine. The V and J genes are TRBV7-3 and TRBJ2-3, with D possibly matching TRBD2 (6 bases). The CDR3: CASSVGLLGADTQYF. The CDR3 DNA reads as TGTGCCAGCAGCGTGGGACTCCTAGGGGCAGATACGCAGTATTTT.